Presented here are 13 T cell receptor beta chains from one specimen sequenced in a study of blood T cell repertoires in COVID-19. The data were produced by immunoSEQ multiplex PCR, yet TCRdb's version contains in-frame clones alone and is incomplete. Of around 200,000 clones in the sample, 85% were seen once. Sequenced: PBMCs or T cells enriched from blood (not recorded which). These receptors all come from a man aged 40-55 years who had recovered from COVID-19.

The rearrangement links TRBV9 to TRBJ2-2, with TRBD2 matching 10 bases. CDR3 length: 16 residues. J lost 5 bases, V lost 0 bases, and 4 bases had no gene match. Germline loops: CDR1 SGDLS, CDR2 YYNGEE. The CDR3 spells CASSVGLAGVTGELFF. CDR3 DNA sequence: TGTGCCAGCAGCGTAGGGCTAGCGGGAGTAACCGGGGAGCTGTTTTTT.

The chain links TRBV24-1 to TRBJ2-3; D is unresolved. V dropped 1 base and J dropped 6 bases, with 7 bases sitting between them. This CDR3 is 13 amino acids long. Germline V gene lookup returns CDR1 KGHDR and CDR2 SFDVKD. This CDR3 is CATSDFSPDTQYF. For the CDR3, the DNA is TGTGCCACCAGTGATTTTAGTCCTGATACGCAGTATTTT.

The rearrangement joins TRBV7-2 to TRBJ2-5; TRBD2 aligns across 9 bases. The J segment lost 5 bases and the V segment lost 1 base, leaving 5 bases of the junction unmatched. Germline CDR1 reads SGHTA; CDR2 reads FQGNSA. The CDR3 has 15 amino acids. DNA for the CDR3: TGTGCCAGCAGCTTAGGTGGGCGGGGGGGGGAGACCCAGTACTTC. It codes for CASSLGGRGGETQYF.

The chain joins TRBV5-1 to TRBJ2-7; D is undetermined. Trimming took 3 bases from V and 7 from J, leaving 17 bases between them. This CDR3 region has 14 residues. Germline values: CDR1 SGHRS, CDR2 YFSETQ. CDR3 bases: TGCGCCAGCAGCTCGGGTCTAGATCTAGAAGAGCAGTACTTC. Its translation: CASSSGLDLEEQYF.

The V and J genes are TRBV19 and TRBJ1-5, with a weak D call TRBD1 (6 bases). Trimming removed 3 bases at V and 4 bases at J, with 16 bases between. The CDR3 sequence is 16 residues long. CDR1 and CDR2 from the germline V gene are LNHDA and SQIVND (reference sequence). CDR3 bases: TGTGCCAGTAGTATTGTCGCCAGGGGTGGGAATCAGCCCCAGCATTTT. As protein: CASSIVARGGNQPQHF.

This clone was recorded once. This chain links TRBV18 with TRBJ1-5; D perhaps matches TRBD1 (6 bases). Germline assignment: CDR1 KGHSH and CDR2 LQKENI. Trimming left V 2 bases short and J 10 bases short, with 24 bases between. The CDR3 is 17 amino acids. Here the CDR3 reads CASSPTTGTAGGKPQHF. The CDR3 DNA sequence: TGTGCCAGCTCACCAACAACCGGGACGGCGGGGGGCAAACCCCAGCATTTT.

This clone was seen a single time. The chain uses TRBV3-1 (or the pseudogene TRBV3-2) and TRBJ2-7; D is unresolved. This CDR3 region has 12 residues. Per the germline V gene, CDR1 is LGHDT and CDR2 is YNNKEL (reference sequence). V lost 4 bases and J lost 6, with 10 bases in between. DNA of the CDR3: TGTGCCAGCAGCCTGCAAGAGCGCGAGCAGTACTTC. Translating it yields CASSLQEREQYF.

This clone was seen ten or more times. This specimen includes other DNA sequences encoding the same CDR3. V is TRBV5-6 and J is TRBJ2-1; possibly TRBD2 for D (7 bases). Trimming took off 5 bases at V and 4 bases at J, with 22 bases between the two ends. The CDR3 has 17 residues. CDR1 is SGHDT, CDR2 YYEEEE, per germline. The CDR3 DNA sequence: TGTGCCAGCAGACAACGCCGGGGGCGGGGGCTATACAATGAGCAGTTCTTC. Amino acids: CASRQRRGRGLYNEQFF.

This clone showed up just once. This sequence joins TRBV6-5 and TRBJ1-6, with D unclear. CDR3 length: 15 amino acids. Per germline, CDR1 MNHEY and CDR2 SVGAGI. The ends were cut back, 7 bases at V and 4 bases at J, with 14 bases in the middle. CDR3 sequence: CASTEGGRYNSPLHF. In DNA form, the CDR3 reads TGTGCCAGCACGGAGGGAGGGAGGTATAATTCACCCCTCCACTTT.

The J gene is TRBJ2-1, the V gene TRBV21-1; TRBD1 was called by the table and not checked on the DNA. TRBV21-1 is shown as a pseudogene. The length of the CDR3 is 14 residues. The CDR3 DNA reads as TGTGCCAGCAGCAAAGCGCTTCCAGGGGGCGAGCAGTTCTTC. Amino acid sequence: CASSKALPGGEQFF.

The J gene is TRBJ1-4, the V gene TRBV18; 7 nucleotides agree with TRBD1. V dropped 4 bases and J dropped 3; count of bases not matched to a gene: 2. CDR1 is KGHSH, CDR2 LQKENI, per germline. The CDR3 contains 14 residues. The CDR3 sequence is CASSHRGSNEKLFF. The CDR3 DNA follows: TGTGCCAGCTCACACAGGGGATCTAATGAAAAACTGTTTTTT.

The rearrangement links TRBV3-1 (or the pseudogene TRBV3-2) to TRBJ2-7, with 10 bases identical to TRBD1. Per germline, CDR1 LGHDT and CDR2 YNNKEL (reference sequence). V lost 2 bases and J lost 5; bases outside the gene matches: 6. The CDR3 length is 15 residues. The CDR3 bases are TGTGCCAGCAGCCAAAGATGGACAGGGGGTGACGAGCAGTACTTC. It codes for CASSQRWTGGDEQYF.

This clone occurred once. This chain connects TRBV30 to TRBJ1-2; the D is unclear. The CDR3 runs to 16 residues. Germline V gene sequence: CDR1 GTSNPN, CDR2 SVGIG (reference sequence). Trimming took 0 bases from V and 3 from J, leaving 17 bases between them. CDR3 region: CAWSVPTPTTYYGYTF. Here the CDR3 DNA reads TGTGCCTGGAGTGTTCCGACCCCCACTACCTACTATGGCTACACCTTC.